The present T cell receptor (beta chain) was sequenced within a study of monozygotic twins with inflammatory bowel disease. Study-level points and caveats: Healthy co-twins had higher TCRbeta inverse Simpson diversity than their IBD twins. In these data, no single strong IBD-associated signal or clonotype received support.

The CDR3 runs 14 residues. CDR1 and CDR2 from the germline V gene are DFQATT and SNEGSKA (reference sequence). TCRdb re-called the 5' RACE reads and gives one entry per CDR3 protein, without DNA. The sample data list some 190,000 distinct CDR3 sequences. Of note for this clonotype: Its matching antigen is unknown.

The sample was blood. The chain recombines TRBV20-1 with TRBJ2-3. This TCR was sampled from a human donor with ulcerative colitis or Crohn's disease, or a healthy co-twin of an affected twin (not recorded which). CDR3 amino acids: CSASIGRSTDTQYF.